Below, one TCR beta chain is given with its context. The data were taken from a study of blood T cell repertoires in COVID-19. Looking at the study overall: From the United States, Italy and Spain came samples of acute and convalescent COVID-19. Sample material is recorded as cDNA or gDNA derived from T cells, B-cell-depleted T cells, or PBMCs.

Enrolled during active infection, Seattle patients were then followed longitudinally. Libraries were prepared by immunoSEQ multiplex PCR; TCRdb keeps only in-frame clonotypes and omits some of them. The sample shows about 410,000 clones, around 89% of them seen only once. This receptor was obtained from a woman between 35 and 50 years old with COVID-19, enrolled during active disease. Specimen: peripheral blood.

DNA for the CDR3: TGTGCCAGCAGAGCACAGTTCTCTGGGGCCAACGTCCTGACTTTC. Protein product: CASRAQFSGANVLTF. V gene TRBV2 combines with J gene TRBJ2-6; the D is unclear. The CDR3 runs 15 residues. V was cut by 6 bases and J by 0 bases, with 9 bases left in between. Germline lookup yields CDR1 SNHLY and CDR2 FYNNEI.